These 21 T cell receptor delta chains share one sample of origin, sequenced in a study of γδ T cells in repeated Plasmodium falciparum infection. Bulk repertoires came from Vgamma9/Vdelta2+ or Vdelta2-negative gammadelta T cells flow-sorted from PBMC. TCRdb reapplied CATT to the multiplex PCR reads. The sample has more than 70,000 delta-chain clones, 0.8% to 1% seen once. What was sequenced was gamma-delta T cells from blood. Receptors were obtained from a pool of human donors (malaria-infected and uninfected, not separated).

This clone was seen at least ten times. The rearrangement links TRDV2 to TRDJ1; D remains ambiguous. The CDR3 extends over 16 amino acids. CDR1 is GEAIGNYY and CDR2 is EKD in the germline V gene. The V end lost 1 base, the J end lost 0 bases, and 14 bases lay between the germline ends. The CDR3 reads CACDTAGPPYTDKLIF. The CDR3 coding sequence is TGTGCCTGTGACACGGCTGGTCCCCCTTACACCGATAAACTCATCTTT.

Worth noting for this clone: The protein TCRdb gives is from a much larger clone and does not agree with this DNA's translation at residue 22, likely a read error; the protein shown here comes from the DNA. This rearrangement joins TRDV1 to TRDJ1; 12 bases line up with TRDD3. With 3 bases clipped from V and 10 bases from J, the junction kept 39 bases outside the gene matches. From germline, CDR1 is TSWWSYY and CDR2 QGS. The CDR3 loop spans 25 amino acids. CDR3 sequence: CALGEFQRGPSEKNWGIPSNSRLIF. In DNA form, the CDR3 reads TGTGCTCTTGGGGAGTTCCAGAGGGGGCCTTCAGAAAAAAACTGGGGGATACCCTCCAACAGTAGACTCATCTTT.

Note on this clone: TCRdb's listed protein matches a much larger clone and diverges from this DNA's translation at residue 5, likely through a read error; the protein shown comes from the DNA. This chain connects TRDV2 to TRDJ1; D possibly corresponds to TRDD3 (6 bases). TCRdb supplies no J gene; here it was assigned by aligning the nucleotide sequence to germline. Germline CDR1 is GEAIGNYY and CDR2 is EKD. The length of the CDR3 is 15 residues. Trimming removed 3 bases from V and 4 bases from J, with 17 bases in between. The CDR3 DNA is TGTGCCTGTGACGTTTTGGGGATGGCGAACGATAAACTCATCTTT. It specifies CACDVLGMANDKLIF.

This clone was counted a few times. TCRdb records a much larger clone's protein for this DNA, with a difference at residue 11 that likely arises from a read error; the protein given is the translation of the DNA. The rearrangement joins TRDV1 to TRDJ1, with TRDD3 identical over 11 bases. The trim removed 4 bases at V and 8 bases at J, leaving 12 bases unmatched. The CDR3 extends over 16 amino acids. Germline V CDR1 and CDR2: TSWWSYY, QGS. CDR3 bases: TGTGCTCTTGGGGCCGGCCTGGGGGATACACTCAACAAACTCATCTTT. Amino acid sequence: CALGAGLGDTLNKLIF.

On this clone: A read error likely explains why the TCRdb protein, taken from a much larger clone, differs from this DNA's translation at residue 8; the protein shown is translated from the DNA. V and J are TRDV1 and TRDJ1; a possible D gene is TRDD2 (5 bases). The J gene was missing in TCRdb and was found by matching the end of the DNA to germline. CDR1 and CDR2 from the germline V gene are TSWWSYY and QGS. The CDR3 is made up of 19 amino acids. The V end was cut by 0 bases, the J end by 0 bases, with 20 bases between. The CDR3 DNA is TGTGCTCTTGGGGAACTTGAGGGAAACCTACCTCGTAACACCGATAAACTCATCTTT. This translates into CALGELEGNLPRNTDKLIF.

This clone was seen repeatedly, ten times or more. TCRdb's listed protein matches a much larger clone and diverges from this DNA's translation at residue 4, likely through a read error; the protein shown comes from the DNA. This chain uses TRDV2 with TRDJ1; possibly TRDD3 for D (5 bases). TCRdb supplies no J gene; here it was assigned by aligning the nucleotide sequence to germline. Looked up from germline, CDR1 is GEAIGNYY and CDR2 is EKD. CDR3 size: 14 residues. Between the trimmed V and J ends, which lost 5 bases and 0 bases, there was a span of 12 bases. The CDR3 region is CACGRWGNTDKLIF. The CDR3 coding sequence is TGTGCCTGTGGCAGGTGGGGAAACACCGATAAACTCATCTTT.

To note about this clone: This likely stems from a read error, as it lies one base from a far larger clone. Other DNA sequences in the same sample also yield this CDR3. The J gene was not called, though the V gene is TRDV2; the table's TRDD3 call for D was not verified on the DNA. This CDR3 spans 16 amino acids. Germline V gives CDR1 GEAIGNYY, CDR2 EKD. The CDR3 loop is CACDTRDSWDTRQMFF. CDR3 coding DNA: TGTGCCTGTGACACTCGGGATTCCTGGGACACCCGACAAATGTTTTTC.

This clone was seen a handful of times. The TCRdb protein, from a much larger clone, departs from this DNA's translation at residue 15, likely by read error; the protein shown derives from the DNA. The genes are TRDV1 and TRDJ1; D remains ambiguous. Here the J gene came from matching the DNA to germline, since TCRdb omits it. Germline loops: CDR1 TSWWSYY, CDR2 QGS. The CDR3 has 18 residues. The DNA for the CDR3 is TGTGCTCTTGGGGCACCGTCGGGCTGGCCCCGAAGGACCGATGAACTCATCTTT. It specifies CALGAPSGWPRRTDELIF.

About this clone itself: The amino acid sequence in TCRdb belongs to a much larger clone and departs from this DNA's translation at residue 13, likely a sequencing read error; the sequence shown is translated from the DNA. The chain couples TRDV1 to TRDJ1; 9 positions match TRDD3. No J gene was available from TCRdb, and it was assigned here by a germline match of the DNA. Germline V gene sequence: CDR1 TSWWSYY, CDR2 QGS. CDR3 length: 18 residues. J was trimmed by 3 bases and V by 4 bases; bases with no gene match: 15. CDR3 region: CALGGRGWGITNADKLIF. As DNA, the CDR3 is TGTGCTCTTGGGGGGAGAGGGTGGGGGATAACAAACGCCGATAAACTCATCTTT.

Points on this clone: Translating this DNA gives a protein that differs at residue 4 from the TCRdb one, which belongs to a much larger clone; a read error is likely, and the protein shown is this translation. This chain links TRDV1 with TRDJ1; 7 nucleotides match TRDD3. No J gene was available from TCRdb, and it was assigned here by a germline match of the DNA. The CDR3 extends over 18 amino acids. From germline, CDR1 is TSWWSYY and CDR2 QGS. CDR3 nucleotide sequence: TGTGCTCTTTGGGAATCTCTGGGGGGACTAAAGGGCACCGATAAACTCATCTTT. Translating gives CALWESLGGLKGTDKLIF.

Concerning this clone: The translation of this DNA and the TCRdb protein of a much larger clone differ at residue 10, probably owing to a read error; the protein shown here is translated from the DNA. V usage is TRDV1 and J usage is TRDJ1; 7 nucleotides line up with TRDD3. Matching the DNA to germline supplied the J gene, which TCRdb does not give. V gave up 4 bases and J gave up 2 bases; unmatched junction bases: 34. This CDR3 has 24 residues. The germline gives CDR1 TSWWSYY, CDR2 QGS. Written as DNA, the CDR3 is TGTGCTCTTGGGGCCAGATCCACGCCTCCGCTCCTGGAATGGGGGAAGGTAGGGACCGATAAACTCATCTTT. Its protein product is CALGARSTPPLLEWGKVGTDKLIF.

To note about this clone: This may come from a read error, since a much larger clone is one base off. The rearrangement uses TRDV1 and TRDJ1; a possible D gene is TRDD3 (5 bases). TCRdb carries no J gene annotation; the J gene was assigned here by matching the DNA with germline. V lost 2 bases and J 0 bases, leaving 16 bases between the germline ends. The CDR3 is made up of 17 amino acids. In germline, CDR1 is TSWWSYY, CDR2 QGS. CDR3 protein: CALGEFHRGEYTDKLIF. CDR3 in DNA: TGTGCTCTTGGGGAATTTCATCGGGGAGAATACACCGATAAACTCATCTTT.

This clone was seen a few times. The TCRdb protein, from a much larger clone, departs from this DNA's translation at residue 10, likely by read error; the protein shown derives from the DNA. This chain uses TRDV2 with TRDJ1; the D gene could be TRDD1 or TRDD3 (6 bases each). Assignment of the J gene here rests on matching the DNA to germline, because TCRdb gives none. CDR3 length: 18 residues. Trimming removed 0 bases at V and 1 base at J, with 20 bases between. Germline CDR1 and CDR2: GEAIGNYY and EKD. The CDR3 here is CACDTAMLGNSSTDKLIF. The CDR3 DNA follows: TGTGCCTGTGACACCGCTATGCTGGGGAATAGTAGCACCGATAAACTCATCTTT.

This clone has a handful of counts. The amino acid sequence in TCRdb belongs to a much larger clone and departs from this DNA's translation at residue 22, likely a sequencing read error; the sequence shown is translated from the DNA. No J gene call was made, and the V gene is TRDV1; TRDD3, the D gene given by the table, was not confirmed from the DNA. CDR1 TSWWSYY and CDR2 QGS come from the germline V gene. The CDR3 loop spans 24 amino acids. The CDR3 loop is CALGECPLLFSRSTLLGDKYKPIF. The CDR3 DNA sequence: TGTGCTCTTGGGGAATGCCCCCTACTTTTCTCTAGGTCCACGTTACTGGGGGATAAATATAAACCCATTTTT.

This clone showed up just a few times. A far larger clone is only one base removed, so a read error is likely. Other DNA sequences in the sample encode the same CDR3. Here the V gene is TRDV2, but the J gene went uncalled; TRDD3 was called by the table and not checked on the DNA. This CDR3 spans 16 amino acids. Looked up from germline, CDR1 is GEAIGNYY and CDR2 is EKD. DNA of the CDR3: TGTGCCTGTGTCTCAACGGGGGGGACGTACACCGATAAACTCATCTTC. Encoded protein: CACVSTGGTYTDKLIF.

A remark on this clone: TCRdb pairs this DNA with a much larger clone's protein that differs at residue 17, likely a read error; the protein shown was translated from the DNA. V usage is TRDV1 and J usage is TRDJ1; TRDD3 matches 10 bases. Germline V CDR1 and CDR2: TSWWSYY, QGS. The CDR3 spans 18 residues. CDR3 in DNA: TGTGCTCTTTGGTGTCCCTATCTACTGGGGGATGGCACCGATAAACTCACCTTT. Protein: CALWCPYLLGDGTDKLTF.

This clone was seen a handful of times. The translation of this DNA and the TCRdb protein of a much larger clone differ at residue 12, probably owing to a read error; the protein shown here is translated from the DNA. The chain combines TRDV2 with TRDJ1; 13 nucleotides match TRDD3. Here the J gene came from matching the DNA to germline, since TCRdb omits it. CDR1 is GEAIGNYY, CDR2 EKD, per germline. V was clipped by 4 bases and J by 2 bases; unmatched bases: 12. The CDR3 extends over 18 amino acids. The chain's CDR3 is CACDPITGGYGKTDKLIF. DNA for the CDR3: TGTGCCTGTGATCCAATTACTGGGGGATACGGGAAGACCGATAAACTCATCTTT.

This clone was recorded at least ten times. The protein recorded in TCRdb matches a much larger clone and deviates from this DNA's translation at residue 5, suggesting a read error; the protein here is obtained by translating the DNA. The CDR3 region has the DNA TGTGCCTGTGACGCCGGACGTTCGGCTCTCATCTTT. It specifies CACDAGRSALIF. The V gene is TRDV2, the J gene TRDJ1, with D hard to call. Trimming left V 3 bases short and J 11 bases short, with 15 bases between. The V gene's germline CDR1 is GEAIGNYY and CDR2 EKD. This CDR3 is built from 12 residues.

As regards this clone: This DNA translates differently at residue 3 from the TCRdb protein, which is that of a much larger clone; a read error is likely, and the protein shown is the DNA's own translation. V is TRDV2 and J is TRDJ3; D not certain. The CDR3 runs to 16 residues. Germline values: CDR1 GEAIGNYY, CDR2 EKD. CDR3 protein: CAWDTVGSWDTRQMFF. DNA for the CDR3: TGTGCCTGGGACACCGTGGGATCCTGGGACACCCGACAGATGTTTTTC.

As to this clone: This DNA's translation and the protein TCRdb lists, from a much larger clone, do not match at residue 4, likely due to a read error; the protein shown is translated from the DNA. This rearrangement joins TRDV1 to TRDJ1, with a weak D call TRDD2 (6 bases). The J gene comes from matching the DNA to germline here; TCRdb lacks it. Looked up from germline, CDR1 is TSWWSYY and CDR2 is QGS. This CDR3 region has 26 residues. The CDR3 DNA follows: TGTGCTCTTAGGGACCTCGGTCCTACCTATACAGAAACGAAGGACCCACCGAACGTGAGGACCGATAAACTCATCTTT. Its protein is CALRDLGPTYTETKDPPNVRTDKLIF.

In its sample, this clone was seen many times. The TCRdb record carries a much larger clone's protein, which differs from this DNA's translation at residue 15; a read error is the likely cause, and the protein listed here is the DNA translation. Here the V gene is TRDV1, but the J gene went uncalled; the D segment call TRDD3 is taken from the table without a DNA check. This CDR3 contains 17 residues. The V gene's germline CDR1 is TSWWSYY and CDR2 QGS. The CDR3 sequence: CALGERTLGFPTDKPIF. For the CDR3, the DNA is TGTGCTCTTGGGGAACGTACGTTAGGGTTCCCCACCGATAAACCCATCTTT.